The 14 T cell receptor beta chains in this list originate from one sample, sequenced in a study of T cell responses to AZD1222 COVID-19 vaccine. Generated by immunoSEQ multiplex PCR, the TCRdb table keeps only in-frame clones and is missing some. This table holds 80,000 to 90,000 clones, 88% found once. Source: peripheral blood, taken on day 0 of MenACWY control vaccination. The receptors shown here come from an adult in good health.

The J gene is TRBJ2-7, the V gene TRBV7-9, with D tentatively TRBD1 (6 bases). V was cut by 1 base and J by 0 bases, with 7 bases left in between. The CDR3 runs 14 residues. The germline CDR1 and CDR2 sequences are SEHNR and FQNEAQ (reference sequence). CDR3 residues: CASSLGTASYEQYF. Written as DNA, the CDR3 is TGTGCCAGCAGCTTAGGGACAGCCTCCTACGAGCAGTACTTC. Variable domain in full (rest from reference TRBV7-9 and TRBJ2-7): DTGVSQNPRHKITKRGQNVTFRCDPISEHNRLYWYRQTLGQGPEFLTYFQNEAQLEKSRLLSDRFSAERPKGSFSTLEIQRTEQGDSAMYLCASSLGTASYEQYFGPGTRLTVT.

The V gene is TRBV5-5, the J gene TRBJ1-1; D is unresolved. Trimming left V 4 bases short and J 0 bases short, with 16 bases between. CDR1 is SGHKS, CDR2 YYEKEE, per germline (reference sequence). The CDR3 is 16 residues long. DNA for the CDR3: TGTGCCAGCAGCGGACCGGCCCCAGTGGTGAACACTGAAGCTTTCTTT. Translating it yields CASSGPAPVVNTEAFF.

The chain employs TRBV5-1 and TRBJ2-3, with D perhaps matching TRBD1 (6 bases). Per germline, CDR1 SGHRS and CDR2 YFSETQ. This CDR3 is 15 amino acids long. V was pared by 4 bases and J by 0 bases, with 12 bases between. This CDR3 reads CASSPGASSTDTQYF. The CDR3 DNA reads TGCGCCAGCAGCCCAGGGGCCTCTAGCACAGATACGCAGTATTTT.

The rearrangement uses TRBV19 and TRBJ2-5; the match to TRBD2 covers 9 bases. V lost 3 bases and J lost 1; bases outside the gene matches: 3. CDR1 and CDR2 from the germline V gene are LNHDA and SQIVND (reference sequence). There are 15 residues in the CDR3. The CDR3 DNA reads TGTGCCAGTAGTATTCTAGCGGGGACCCAAGAGACCCAGTACTTC. It codes for CASSILAGTQETQYF.

The V and J genes are TRBV3-1 (or the pseudogene TRBV3-2) and TRBJ2-1; 8 bases are shared with TRBD2. Germline lookup yields CDR1 LGHDT and CDR2 YNNKEL (reference sequence). This CDR3 comprises 14 residues. The trim removed 7 bases at V and 9 bases at J, leaving 11 bases unmatched. The CDR3 sequence: CASTSSPGGGEQFF. CDR3 sequence (DNA): TGTGCCAGCACTTCAAGTCCCGGGGGGGGTGAGCAGTTCTTC.

The CDR3 loop is CASSEWTGGAGYTF. In nucleotides, the CDR3 is TGTGCCAGCAGCGAATGGACAGGGGGCGCCGGCTACACCTTC. The V gene is TRBV7-9, the J gene TRBJ1-2; the match to TRBD1 covers 11 bases. The CDR3 has 14 amino acids. V dropped 5 bases and J dropped 8; count of bases not matched to a gene: 7. Germline CDR1 and CDR2: SEHNR and FQNEAQ (reference sequence).

The gene calls are TRBV10-3 and TRBJ2-2, with 7 nucleotides matching TRBD1. The CDR3 length is 18 residues. The J segment lost 1 base and the V segment lost 0 bases, leaving 8 bases of the junction unmatched. Germline loops: CDR1 ENHRY, CDR2 SYGVKD. CDR3 amino acids: CAISESRGNRGNTGELFF. CDR3 DNA: TGTGCCATCAGTGAGTCGAGGGGAAACAGGGGGAACACCGGGGAGCTGTTTTTT.

The chain combines TRBV6-2 or TRBV6-3 with TRBJ1-5; D remains unclear. Germline CDR1 MNHEY, CDR2 SVGEGT. This CDR3 has 14 residues. The V end was cut by 2 bases, the J end by 4 bases, with 9 bases between. Here the CDR3 reads CASSYGTGNQPQHF. The DNA of the CDR3 is TGTGCCAGCAGTTACGGTACGGGGAATCAGCCCCAGCATTTT.

This clone came up once. The chain combines TRBV9 with TRBJ1-3, with unresolved D. The length of the CDR3 is 13 residues. Germline CDR1 and CDR2: SGDLS and YYNGEE. The V and J ends lost 2 bases and 1 base respectively, with 4 bases between them. CDR3 in amino acids: CASSVSSGNTIYF. The CDR3 bases are TGTGCCAGCAGCGTGAGTTCTGGAAACACCATATATTTT.

The CDR3 sequence: CASSNGLVQFF. CDR3 sequence (DNA): TGTGCCAGCAGCAATGGACTAGTGCAGTTCTTC. This chain connects TRBV7-2 to TRBJ2-1; 7 bases agree with TRBD2. In germline, CDR1 is SGHTA, CDR2 FQGNSA. The CDR3 is made up of 11 amino acids. The V segment lost 5 bases and the J segment 12 bases; nucleotides outside the gene matches: 4.

The chain employs TRBV28 and TRBJ2-2; 12 nucleotides line up with TRBD1. Germline lookup yields CDR1 MDHEN and CDR2 SYDVKM. CDR3 length: 18 residues. With 3 bases clipped from V and 6 bases from J, the junction kept 11 bases outside the gene matches. The CDR3 is CASSFPGQGAENSGELFF. As DNA, the CDR3 is TGTGCCAGCAGTTTCCCGGGACAGGGGGCAGAAAATTCCGGGGAGCTGTTTTTT.

The gene calls are TRBV29-1 and TRBJ2-7, with TRBD1 as a possible D gene (5 bases). This CDR3 contains 12 residues. V lost 4 bases and J 2 bases, leaving 9 bases between the germline ends. Germline values: CDR1 SQVTM, CDR2 ANQGSEA. CDR3 residues: CSVGGGTYEQYF. The CDR3 coding sequence is TGCAGCGTTGGGGGCGGCACCTACGAGCAGTACTTC.

This sequence joins TRBV28 and TRBJ1-2; 9 nucleotides line up with TRBD1. The germline V gene encodes CDR1 MDHEN and CDR2 SYDVKM. The CDR3 is 14 residues long. With V trimmed by 5 bases and J by 5 bases, 6 bases remained unmatched. The CDR3 spells CASSPGTGLYGYTF. DNA for the CDR3: TGTGCCAGCAGTCCCGGGACAGGGTTATATGGCTACACCTTC.

This clone has just one count. V is TRBV5-6 and J is TRBJ1-3; D gene unclear. The V end lost 0 bases, the J end lost 9 bases, and 13 bases lay between the germline ends. CDR1 is SGHDT and CDR2 is YYEEEE in the germline V gene. The CDR3 runs to 14 residues. CDR3 nucleotides: TGTGCCAGCAGCTTGGAGGCCGGCCGGGGCACCATATATTTT. Translating it yields CASSLEAGRGTIYF.